These T cell receptor beta chains were read from a single sample in a study of T-cell memory formation after mild COVID-19. One entry per CDR3 protein, called by TCRdb with MiXCR from the 5' RACE reads. The repertoire includes about 560,000 distinct CDR3 sequences, approximately 19% of them detected once, and around 12% sits in the top ten. The sample comprised PBMCs or a T cell subset sorted from them (not recorded which). Receptors were obtained from an adult woman who had mild COVID-19 (a few samples of this study predate the infection). Cell type and time point are not known. Each CDR3 is given with its conserved first and last residue. The D gene is left open where the match is weak. The size entry is marked missing in some rows and otherwise reads once, few, many or a size class.

d_gene	v_gene	abundance	j_gene	CDR3aa	CDR3nt
NA	TRBV3-1	few	TRBJ1-1	CASSQANTEAFF	TGTGCCAGCAGCCAGGCGAACACTGAAGCTTTCTTT
TRBD1	TRBV7-9	NA	TRBJ2-2	CASSSYRGRDTGELFF	TGTGCCAGCAGCTCGTACAGGGGTCGGGACACCGGGGAGCTGTTTTTT
NA	TRBV7-7	NA	TRBJ1-5	CASSELSEKGQHQHF	TGTGCCAGCAGCGAACTGTCCGAAAAGGGTCAGCACCAGCATTTT
NA	TRBV24-1	NA	TRBJ2-7	CATSDAHGPSYEQYF	TGTGCCACCAGTGATGCCCACGGGCCATCCTACGAGCAGTACTTC
TRBD1	TRBV9	NA	TRBJ2-1	CASSGPTGGDEQFF	TGTGCCAGCAGCGGACCGACAGGGGGCGACGAGCAGTTCTTC
NA	TRBV9	few	TRBJ1-2	CASSVAGEMGGYTF	TGTGCCAGCAGCGTAGCAGGGGAGATGGGTGGCTACACCTTC
TRBD2	TRBV12-3/TRBV12-4	few	TRBJ2-7	CASSPLGGGPSYEQYF	TGTGCCAGCAGTCCCCTCGGGGGAGGGCCTTCCTACGAGCAGTACTTC
NA	TRBV29-1	NA	TRBJ2-1	CSVNEAAPNEQFF	TGCAGCGTCAATGAGGCAGCCCCCAATGAGCAGTTCTTC
NA	TRBV25-1	NA	TRBJ2-3	CASASTTQYF	TGTGCCAGCGCCTCTACTACGCAGTATTTT
NA	TRBV14	NA	TRBJ1-1	CASSQDGRANTEAFF	TGTGCCAGCAGCCAAGATGGCAGAGCAAACACTGAAGCTTTCTTT
NA	TRBV6-5	NA	TRBJ2-3	CASSLTGGPGSSSTDTQYF	TGTGCCAGCAGCCTAACGGGTGGTCCTGGATCCTCTAGCACAGATACGCAGTATTTT
NA	TRBV7-8	few	TRBJ2-5	CASYTRGETQYF	TGTGCCAGCTACACCAGGGGAGAGACCCAGTACTTC
NA	TRBV10-3	NA	TRBJ1-1	CAISPGQNTEAFF	TGTGCCATCAGCCCGGGCCAAAACACTGAAGCTTTCTTT
NA	TRBV20-1	NA	TRBJ2-7	CSARSDIGSHYF	TGCAGTGCTAGATCCGACATAGGCTCACATTACTTC
NA	TRBV9	NA	TRBJ2-7	CASSVEPKGSLSGEQYF	TGTGCCAGCAGCGTAGAGCCTAAGGGCTCTTTGTCCGGCGAGCAGTACTTC
NA	TRBV7-2	few	TRBJ2-2	CASSSQGLLVNTGELFF	TGTGCCAGCAGCTCCCAGGGGCTTTTGGTGAACACCGGGGAGCTGTTTTTT